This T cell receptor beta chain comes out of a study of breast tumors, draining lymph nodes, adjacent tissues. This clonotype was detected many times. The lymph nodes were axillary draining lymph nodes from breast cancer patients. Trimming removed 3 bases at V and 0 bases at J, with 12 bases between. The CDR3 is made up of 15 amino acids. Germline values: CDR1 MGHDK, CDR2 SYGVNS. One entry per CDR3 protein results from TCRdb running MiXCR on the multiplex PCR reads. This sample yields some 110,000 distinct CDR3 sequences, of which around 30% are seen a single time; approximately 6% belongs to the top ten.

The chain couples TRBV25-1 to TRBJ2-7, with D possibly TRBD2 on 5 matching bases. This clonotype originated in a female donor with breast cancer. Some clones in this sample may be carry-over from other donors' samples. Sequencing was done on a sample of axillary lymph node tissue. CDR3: CASSDPTGSSYEQYF. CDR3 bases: TGTGCCAGCAGTGACCCGACTGGGAGCTCCTACGAGCAGTACTTC.